Each of the 23 T cell receptor beta chains below was sequenced from the same sample in a study of cytomegalovirus exposure and HLA in healthy donors. PCR employed 60 Vbeta and 13 Jbeta primers. Here immunoSEQ multiplex PCR was the method, and the copy in TCRdb shows in-frame clones only, minus some. The sample records over 85,000 clones, about 72% being singletons. What was sequenced was PBMCs. These receptors were obtained from a man aged 25-40 years in good health and CMV-seronegative.

This chain uses TRBV30 with TRBJ2-1; 11 bases fit TRBD2. Germline CDR1 and CDR2: GTSNPN and SVGIG (reference sequence). The CDR3 covers 16 residues. V shed 2 bases, J shed 5 bases, and the junction held 8 bases outside the gene matches. DNA of the CDR3: TGTGCCTGGAGTCGATCTCTAGCGGGAGGTGACAATGAGCAGTTCTTC. Residues: CAWSRSLAGGDNEQFF. The full variable domain, completed using reference TRBV30 and TRBJ2-1, is SQTIHQWPATLVQPVGSPLSLECTVEGTSNPNLYWYRQAAGRGLQLLFYSVGIGQISSEVPQNLSASRPQDRQFILSSKKLLLSDSGFYLCAWSRSLAGGDNEQFFGPGTRLTVL.

This clone was picked up a small number of times. The rearrangement joins TRBV2 to TRBJ2-3, with D possibly matching TRBD2 (5 bases). Germline CDR1 SNHLY, CDR2 FYNNEI. V gave up 5 bases and J gave up 4 bases, with 13 bases separating them. The CDR3 runs 14 residues. The CDR3 nucleotides are TGTGCCAGCAGTCGCAAGTTCGGGGCAGATACGCAGTATTTT. This sequence encodes CASSRKFGADTQYF. Combining the CDR3 with reference TRBV2 and TRBJ2-3 gives the whole variable domain EPEVTQTPSHQVTQMGQEVILRCVPISNHLYFYWYRQILGQKVEFLVSFYNNEISEKSEIFDDQFSVERPDGSNFTLKIRSTKLEDSAMYFCASSRKFGADTQYFGPGTRLTVL.

The genes are TRBV10-3 and TRBJ2-1; a weak D match, TRBD2 (5 bases). Trimming cost V 4 bases and J 5 bases, with 15 bases left between them. This CDR3 is 15 amino acids long. Germline values: CDR1 ENHRY, CDR2 SYGVKD. The CDR3 reads CAISGGSGPNNEQFF. Written as DNA, the CDR3 is TGTGCCATCAGTGGAGGGTCCGGACCTAACAATGAGCAGTTCTTC.

The V gene is TRBV16, the J gene TRBJ1-2; 7 bases agree with TRBD1. Losses at the gene ends were 4 bases for V and 0 bases for J; bases not matched to a gene: 5. Looked up from germline, CDR1 is KGHSY and CDR2 is FQNENV. This CDR3 has 15 residues. The CDR3 DNA follows: TGTGCCAGCAGCCGTCCGGGACAGTCTAACTATGGCTACACCTTC. Its protein is CASSRPGQSNYGYTF.

The genes are TRBV30 and TRBJ2-1; TRBD2 matches at 7 bases. V lost 2 bases, J lost 8 bases, and 3 bases stayed unmatched. Looked up from germline, CDR1 is GTSNPN and CDR2 is SVGIG (reference sequence). The CDR3 covers 12 residues. This CDR3 reads CAWSWTRDEQFF. The CDR3 DNA is TGTGCCTGGAGTTGGACTAGAGATGAGCAGTTCTTC.

Of note for this clone: Other nucleotide sequences in the sample specify the same CDR3. The chain is built from TRBV4-1 and TRBJ2-5; D unresolved. V lost 1 base, J lost 1 base, and 4 bases lay in between. The CDR3 has 13 amino acids. Germline V gene sequence: CDR1 MGHRA, CDR2 YSYEKL. CDR3 sequence reads: CASSQGGQETQYF. As DNA, the CDR3 is TGCGCCAGCAGCCAAGGCGGCCAAGAGACCCAGTACTTC.

The V gene is TRBV21-1, the J gene TRBJ1-5; the D call of TRBD1 is as the table states it, not checked on the DNA. TRBV21-1 is marked as a pseudogene. CDR3 size: 16 residues. CDR3 residues: CASSKTPGQEDQPQHF. CDR3 in DNA: TGTGCCAGCAGCAAGACCCCGGGACAGGAGGATCAGCCCCAGCATTTT.

This rearrangement joins TRBV6-1 to TRBJ2-3, with 10 bases matching TRBD2. Germline CDR1 MNHNS, CDR2 SASEGT. This CDR3 comprises 14 residues. The trim removed 5 bases at V and 3 bases at J, leaving 2 bases unmatched. The CDR3 region is CASSLLAGTDTQYF. For the CDR3, the DNA is TGTGCCAGCAGTTTACTAGCGGGAACAGATACGCAGTATTTT.

This clone has just one count. V and J are TRBV6-1 and TRBJ1-5; D perhaps matches TRBD1 (5 bases). Trimming pared 7 bases from V and 4 bases from J, leaving 11 bases between. Germline lookup yields CDR1 MNHNS and CDR2 SASEGT. The CDR3 covers 13 residues. This CDR3 reads CASNGGLNQPQHF. The CDR3 DNA is TGTGCCAGCAACGGGGGTCTTAATCAGCCCCAGCATTTT.

This sequence joins TRBV7-2 and TRBJ2-4; TRBD1 is a possible D gene (5 bases). Germline loops: CDR1 SGHTA, CDR2 FQGNSA. This CDR3 comprises 15 residues. The V gene lost 3 bases and the J gene lost 0 bases, with 9 bases spanning the gap. This CDR3 reads CASSLSTVAKNIQYF. In nucleotides, the CDR3 is TGTGCCAGCAGCTTGTCGACAGTAGCCAAAAACATTCAGTACTTC.

This clone appeared a few times. This chain uses TRBV5-4 with TRBJ2-1, with TRBD1 matching 10 bases. Germline values: CDR1 SGHNT, CDR2 YYREEE (reference sequence). The CDR3 is 15 residues long. Germline trimming cut 1 base from V and 7 bases from J; bases unmatched to any gene: 5. The CDR3 here is CASSLWDRGENEQFF. The CDR3, as DNA: TGTGCCAGCAGCTTGTGGGACAGGGGTGAGAATGAGCAGTTCTTC. Combining the CDR3 with reference TRBV5-4 and TRBJ2-1 gives the whole variable domain ETGVTQSPTHLIKTRGQQVTLRCSSQSGHNTVSWYQQALGQGPQFIFQYYREEENGRGNFPPRFSGLQFPNYSSELNVNALELDDSALYLCASSLWDRGENEQFFGPGTRLTVL.

This clone was seen once. The rearrangement links TRBV5-6 to TRBJ1-6; D is ambiguous. The CDR3 contains 16 residues. Per germline, CDR1 SGHDT and CDR2 YYEEEE. V was pared by 4 bases and J by 8 bases, with 19 bases between. The CDR3: CASSSGPGEGYSPLHF. For the CDR3, the DNA is TGTGCCAGCAGCAGCGGGCCCGGGGAAGGTTATTCACCCCTCCACTTT.

The genes are TRBV27 and TRBJ1-4, with 7 nucleotides matching TRBD1. CDR3 size: 13 residues. The junction had 7 bases not matched to a gene; V was cut back by 7 bases and J by 8 bases. Germline V CDR1 and CDR2: MNHEY, SMNVEV (reference sequence). CDR3 amino acids: CASKGTVGEKLFF. DNA of the CDR3: TGTGCCAGCAAAGGGACAGTGGGGGAAAAACTGTTTTTT.

The rearrangement links TRBV4-3 to TRBJ1-6, with 8 bases that match TRBD1. The CDR3 is 16 residues long. The germline CDR1 and CDR2 sequences are LGHNA and YSLEER. J lost 10 bases, V lost 2 bases, and 10 bases had no gene match. The CDR3 protein is CASSQPARQGSSPLHF. The CDR3 nucleotides are TGCGCCAGCAGCCAACCCGCCCGACAGGGGAGCTCACCCCTCCACTTT.

V usage is TRBV14 and J usage is TRBJ2-1, with 8 bases fitting TRBD2. V trimming: 4 bases; J trimming: 5 bases; junction bases outside the gene matches: 7. Germline CDR1 SGHDN, CDR2 FVKESK. The CDR3 is 15 amino acids. DNA of the CDR3: TGTGCCAGCAGCCGAGCGGGGGCCCGGCACAATGAGCAGTTCTTC. The encoded protein is CASSRAGARHNEQFF. The full variable domain, completed using reference TRBV14 and TRBJ2-1, is EAGVTQFPSHSVIEKGQTVTLRCDPISGHDNLYWYRRVMGKEIKFLLHFVKESKQDESGMPNNRFLAERTGGTYSTLKVQPAELEDSGVYFCASSRAGARHNEQFFGPGTRLTVL.

The chain is built from TRBV9 and TRBJ2-2; 7 nucleotides match TRBD1. CDR3 size: 15 residues. Germline V CDR1 and CDR2: SGDLS, YYNGEE. The V segment lost 3 bases and the J segment 4 bases; nucleotides outside the gene matches: 6. CDR3 DNA: TGTGCCAGCAGCGCGACAGGGCAGGCCACCGGGGAGCTGTTTTTT. Its translation is CASSATGQATGELFF.

Worth noting for this clone: The same CDR3 also results from other DNA sequences found in this sample. The chain combines TRBV30 with TRBJ2-5; D is unresolved. Germline CDR1 is GTSNPN and CDR2 is SVGIG (reference sequence). With 0 bases removed from V and 1 base from J, the gap between germline ends came to 6 bases. This CDR3 is built from 13 residues. CDR3 protein: CAWSVTVQETQYF. The CDR3 coding sequence is TGTGCCTGGAGTGTTACAGTCCAAGAGACCCAGTACTTC. Together with reference TRBV30 and TRBJ2-5, the CDR3 gives the full variable domain: SQTIHQWPATLVQPVGSPLSLECTVEGTSNPNLYWYRQAAGRGLQLLFYSVGIGQISSEVPQNLSASRPQDRQFILSSKKLLLSDSGFYLCAWSVTVQETQYFGPGTRLLVL.

This clone appeared a few times. This rearrangement joins TRBV19 to TRBJ1-1; D gene uncertain. Trimming left V 1 base short and J 7 bases short, with 4 bases between. The CDR3 sequence is 11 residues long. Germline assignment: CDR1 LNHDA and CDR2 SQIVND (reference sequence). CDR3 coding DNA: TGTGCCAGTAGTATAGCGGGTGAAGCTTTCTTT. This encodes CASSIAGEAFF.

The chain has TRBV7-8 and TRBJ2-1; 9 bases map to TRBD2. The V gene end was trimmed by 1 base and the J gene end by 3 bases; junction bases not matched to a gene: 4. The CDR3 contains 16 residues. Germline V gives CDR1 SGHVS, CDR2 FQNEAQ. Here the CDR3 DNA reads TGTGCCAGCAGCTTAGGAAGGCGGGGGGGCTACAATGAGCAGTTCTTC. Protein: CASSLGRRGGYNEQFF. Full variable domain (rest looked up from reference TRBV7-8 and TRBJ2-1): GAGVSQSPRYKVAKRGQDVALRCDPISGHVSLFWYQQALGQGPEFLTYFQNEAQLDKSGLPSDRFFAERPEGSVSTLKIQRTQQEDSAVYLCASSLGRRGGYNEQFFGPGTRLTVL.

The rearrangement joins TRBV5-6 to TRBJ2-7; 12 bases are a match to TRBD1. V was clipped by 3 bases and J by 4 bases; unmatched bases: 5. Germline CDR1 reads SGHDT; CDR2 reads YYEEEE. This CDR3 has 15 residues. As DNA, the CDR3 is TGTGCCAGCAGCTCGGGGACAGGGGGCTCGTACGAGCAGTACTTC. This gives the protein CASSSGTGGSYEQYF.

The chain has TRBV5-1 and TRBJ1-2; D perhaps matches TRBD1 (6 bases). The CDR3 contains 12 residues. The germline V gene encodes CDR1 SGHRS and CDR2 YFSETQ. With 0 bases removed from V and 6 bases from J, the gap between germline ends came to 6 bases. This CDR3 is CASSLDRDGYTF. The DNA of the CDR3 is TGCGCCAGCAGCTTGGACAGGGATGGCTACACCTTC.

This clone has a handful of counts. This chain joins TRBV4-2 and TRBJ1-4; 9 nucleotides agree with TRBD1. The germline V gene encodes CDR1 LGHNA and CDR2 YNFKEQ. The V gene end was trimmed by 0 bases and the J gene end by 7 bases; junction bases not matched to a gene: 6. CDR3 length: 16 amino acids. In DNA form, the CDR3 reads TGTGCCAGCAGCCAAGATTCCACAGGGGGCTTTGAAAAACTGTTTTTT. As protein: CASSQDSTGGFEKLFF.

The chain carries TRBV13 and TRBJ1-1; 7 bases agree with TRBD1. CDR3 length equals 15 residues. Trimming at V came to 0 bases and at J to 5 bases, leaving 6 bases not matched to a gene. The germline V gene has CDR1 PRHDT and CDR2 FYEKMQ (reference sequence). The CDR3 nucleotides are TGTGCCAGCAGCTTAGGCGCAGGGGGGTTGACTGAAGCTTTCTTT. Its protein is CASSLGAGGLTEAFF.